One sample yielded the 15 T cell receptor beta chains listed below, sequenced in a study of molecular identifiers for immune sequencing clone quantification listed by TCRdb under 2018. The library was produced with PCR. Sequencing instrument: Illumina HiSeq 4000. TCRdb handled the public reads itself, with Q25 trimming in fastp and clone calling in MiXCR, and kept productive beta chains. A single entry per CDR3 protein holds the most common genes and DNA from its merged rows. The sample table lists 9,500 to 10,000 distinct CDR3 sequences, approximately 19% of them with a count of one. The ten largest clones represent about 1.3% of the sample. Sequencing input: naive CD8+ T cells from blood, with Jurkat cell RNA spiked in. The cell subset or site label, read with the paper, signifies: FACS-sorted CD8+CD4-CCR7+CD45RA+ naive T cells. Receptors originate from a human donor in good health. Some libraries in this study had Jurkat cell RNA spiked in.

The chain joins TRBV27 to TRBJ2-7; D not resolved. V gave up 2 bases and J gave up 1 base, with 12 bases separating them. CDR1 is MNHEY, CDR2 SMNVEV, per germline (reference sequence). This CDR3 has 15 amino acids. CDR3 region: CASSLPTATSYEQYF. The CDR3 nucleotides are TGTGCCAGCAGTTTACCAACGGCCACATCCTACGAGCAGTACTTC.

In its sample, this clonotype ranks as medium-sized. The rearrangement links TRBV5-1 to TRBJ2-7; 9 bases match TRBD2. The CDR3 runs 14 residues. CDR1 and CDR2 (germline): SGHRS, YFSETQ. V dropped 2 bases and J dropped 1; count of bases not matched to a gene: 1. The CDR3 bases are TGCGCCAGCAGCTTCAGCGGGGGGTCCTACGAGCAGTACTTC. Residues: CASSFSGGSYEQYF.

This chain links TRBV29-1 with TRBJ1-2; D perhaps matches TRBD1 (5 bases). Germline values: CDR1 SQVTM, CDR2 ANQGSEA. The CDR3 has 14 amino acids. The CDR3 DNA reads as TGCAGTATTTCTGCAGGGTTTCGTAACTATGGCTACACCTTC. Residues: CSISAGFRNYGYTF.

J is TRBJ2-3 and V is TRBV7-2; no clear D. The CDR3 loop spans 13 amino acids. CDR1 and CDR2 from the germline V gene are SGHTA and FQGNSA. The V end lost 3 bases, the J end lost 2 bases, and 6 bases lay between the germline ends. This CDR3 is CASSLVHTDTQYF. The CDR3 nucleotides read TGTGCCAGCAGCTTGGTTCACACAGATACGCAGTATTTT.

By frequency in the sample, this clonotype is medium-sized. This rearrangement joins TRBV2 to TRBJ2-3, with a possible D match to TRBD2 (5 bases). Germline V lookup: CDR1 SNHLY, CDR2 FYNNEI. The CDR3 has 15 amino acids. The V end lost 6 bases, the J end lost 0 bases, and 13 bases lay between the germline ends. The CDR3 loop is CASSEGAASTDTQYF. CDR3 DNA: TGTGCCAGCAGCGAGGGAGCGGCTAGCACAGATACGCAGTATTTT.

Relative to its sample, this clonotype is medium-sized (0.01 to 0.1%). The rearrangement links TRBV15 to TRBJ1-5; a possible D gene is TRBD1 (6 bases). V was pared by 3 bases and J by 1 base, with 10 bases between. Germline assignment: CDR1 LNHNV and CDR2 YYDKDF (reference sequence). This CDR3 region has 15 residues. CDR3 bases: TGTGCCACCAGCAGCGACAGGTCCAGCAATCAGCCCCAGCATTTT. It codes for CATSSDRSSNQPQHF.

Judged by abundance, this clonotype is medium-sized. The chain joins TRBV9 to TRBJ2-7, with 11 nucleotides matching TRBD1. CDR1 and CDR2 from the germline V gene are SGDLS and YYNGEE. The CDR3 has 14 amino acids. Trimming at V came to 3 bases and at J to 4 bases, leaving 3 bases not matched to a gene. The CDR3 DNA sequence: TGTGCCAGCAGCGCCGGGACAGGGGGGTACGAGCAGTACTTC. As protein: CASSAGTGGYEQYF.

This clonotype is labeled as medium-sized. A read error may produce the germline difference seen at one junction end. CDR3 in amino acids: CASSQEGKLLVF. As DNA, the CDR3 is TGCGCCAGCAGCCAAGAAGGCAAGTTATTAGTATTC. The V call is TRBV4-1, the J call TRBJ2-7; D uncertain. This CDR3 region has 12 residues. Germline V gene data show CDR1 as MGHRA and CDR2 as YSYEKL.

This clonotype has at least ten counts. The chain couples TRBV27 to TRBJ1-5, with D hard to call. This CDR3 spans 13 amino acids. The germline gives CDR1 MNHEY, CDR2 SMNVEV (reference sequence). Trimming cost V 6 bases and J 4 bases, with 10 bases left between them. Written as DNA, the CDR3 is TGTGCCAGCAGCACTTTGGGGAATCAGCCCCAGCATTTT. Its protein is CASSTLGNQPQHF.

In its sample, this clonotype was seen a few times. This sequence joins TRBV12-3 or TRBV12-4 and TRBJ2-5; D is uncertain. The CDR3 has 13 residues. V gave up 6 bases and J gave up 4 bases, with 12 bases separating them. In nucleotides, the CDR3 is TGTGCCAGCAGGCAGGCCATGGCAGAGACCCAGTACTTC. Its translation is CASRQAMAETQYF.

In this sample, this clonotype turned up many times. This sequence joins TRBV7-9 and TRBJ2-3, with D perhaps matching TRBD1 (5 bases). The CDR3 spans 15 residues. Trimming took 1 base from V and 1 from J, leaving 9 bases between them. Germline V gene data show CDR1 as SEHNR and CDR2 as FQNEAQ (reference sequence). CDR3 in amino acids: CASSLVGRGTDTQYF. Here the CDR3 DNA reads TGTGCCAGCAGCTTAGTTGGCAGGGGCACAGATACGCAGTATTTT.

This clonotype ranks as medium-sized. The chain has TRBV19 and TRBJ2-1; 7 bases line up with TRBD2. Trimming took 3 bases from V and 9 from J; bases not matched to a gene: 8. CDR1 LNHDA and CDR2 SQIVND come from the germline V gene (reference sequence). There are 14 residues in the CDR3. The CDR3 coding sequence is TGTGCCAGTAGTATGAGTTGGCGGGGGAGTGAGCAGTTCTTC. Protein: CASSMSWRGSEQFF. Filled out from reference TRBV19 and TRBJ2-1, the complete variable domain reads DGGITQSPKYLFRKEGQNVTLSCEQNLNHDAMYWYRQDPGQGLRLIYYSQIVNDFQKGDIAEGYSVSREKKESFPLTVTSAQKNPTAFYLCASSMSWRGSEQFFGPGTRLTVL.

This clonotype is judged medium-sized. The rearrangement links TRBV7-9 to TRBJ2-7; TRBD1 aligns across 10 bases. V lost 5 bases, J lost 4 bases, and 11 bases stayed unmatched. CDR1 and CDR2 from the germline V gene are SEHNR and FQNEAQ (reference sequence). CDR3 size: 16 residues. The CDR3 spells CASSNRDRGRGYEQYF. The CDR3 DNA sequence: TGTGCCAGCAGCAACCGGGACAGGGGACGGGGTTACGAGCAGTACTTC.

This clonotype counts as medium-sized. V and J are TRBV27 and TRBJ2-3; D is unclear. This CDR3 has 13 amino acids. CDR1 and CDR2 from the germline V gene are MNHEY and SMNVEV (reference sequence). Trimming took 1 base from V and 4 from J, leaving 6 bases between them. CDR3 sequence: CASSLWWADTQYF. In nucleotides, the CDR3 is TGTGCCAGCAGTTTATGGTGGGCAGATACGCAGTATTTT.

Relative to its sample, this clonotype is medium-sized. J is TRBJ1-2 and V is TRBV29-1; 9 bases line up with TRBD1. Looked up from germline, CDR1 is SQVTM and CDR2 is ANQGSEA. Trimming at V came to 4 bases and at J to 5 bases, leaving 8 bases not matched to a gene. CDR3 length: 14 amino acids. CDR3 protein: CSVGGATGGYGYTF. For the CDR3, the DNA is TGCAGCGTTGGGGGAGCGACAGGGGGGTATGGCTACACCTTC.